Below, 32 T cell receptor beta chains from the same sample are listed, as sequenced in a study of blood T cell repertoires in COVID-19. Generated by immunoSEQ multiplex PCR, the TCRdb table keeps only in-frame clones and is missing some. This table has 270,000 or so clones, 81% appearing once. The specimen was peripheral blood. These receptors were taken from a woman between 55 and 75 years old with active or convalescent COVID-19.

V usage is TRBV19 and J usage is TRBJ2-4, with TRBD2 matching over 11 bases. V lost 6 bases and J lost 5; bases outside the gene matches: 9. This CDR3 contains 16 residues. Germline CDR1 is LNHDA and CDR2 is SQIVND (reference sequence). This CDR3 reads CASRQLSGGAENIQYF. The CDR3, as DNA: TGTGCCAGTAGACAACTTAGCGGGGGGGCCGAAAACATTCAGTACTTC.

The chain couples TRBV3-1 (or the pseudogene TRBV3-2) to TRBJ1-2, with D perhaps matching TRBD1 (6 bases). Germline values: CDR1 LGHDT, CDR2 YNNKEL (reference sequence). The CDR3 runs 13 residues. V lost 2 bases to trimming and J lost 6 bases, with 10 bases between them. Here the CDR3 reads CASSQLRGDGYTF. The CDR3 region has the DNA TGTGCCAGCAGCCAACTCAGGGGCGATGGCTACACCTTC.

The table lists this clone with a count of one. The chain is built from TRBV6-5 and TRBJ2-3; possibly TRBD2 for D (7 bases). The V end was cut by 7 bases, the J end by 3 bases, with 17 bases between. This CDR3 spans 15 amino acids. Germline V gene data show CDR1 as MNHEY and CDR2 as SVGAGI. CDR3 residues: CASTPGGGGTDTQYF. The CDR3 DNA sequence: TGTGCCAGCACCCCAGGAGGGGGGGGAACAGATACGCAGTATTTT.

There are a few counts of this clone. The J gene is TRBJ2-5, the V gene TRBV5-1, with 9 bases identical to TRBD2. J gave up 4 bases and V 5 bases, and 9 bases lay outside the gene matches. The CDR3 runs to 15 residues. Germline lookup yields CDR1 SGHRS and CDR2 YFSETQ. The CDR3 DNA is TGCGCCAGCAGTTCGGGACTAGCAGAAAGAGAGACCCAGTACTTC. This encodes CASSSGLAERETQYF.

The V call is TRBV5-1, the J call TRBJ1-5; TRBD1 might be the D (5 bases). Germline V gene data show CDR1 as SGHRS and CDR2 as YFSETQ. The V gene lost 3 bases and the J gene lost 4 bases, with 11 bases spanning the gap. The CDR3 is 14 residues long. The CDR3 coding sequence is TGCGCCAGCAGCTCAGGGTCAGGTAATCAGCCCCAGCATTTT. Translating gives CASSSGSGNQPQHF.

Comments on this clone: The germline gene is not matched at one end of the junction; a read error may be the cause. J is TRBJ2-7 and V is TRBV19; 8 positions agree with TRBD1. This CDR3 has 14 residues. CDR1 LNHDA and CDR2 SQIVND come from the germline V gene (reference sequence). CDR3 sequence reads: CASTPTGASFEQYF. CDR3 DNA: TGTGCCAGTACCCCGACAGGGGCTTCCTTCGAGCAGTACTTC.

The CDR3 coding sequence is TGTGCCAGCAGGGTAACGTGGGAGGCGTTCTACGAGCAGTACTTC. Translation gives CASRVTWEAFYEQYF. J is TRBJ2-7 and V is TRBV2, with a possible D match to TRBD2 (6 bases). From germline, CDR1 is SNHLY and CDR2 FYNNEI. The CDR3 runs 15 residues. V lost 6 bases and J 3 bases, leaving 18 bases between the germline ends.

V usage is TRBV7-2 and J usage is TRBJ2-3, with D possibly being TRBD2 (6 bases). Germline V gene sequence: CDR1 SGHTA, CDR2 FQGNSA. Trimming took 5 bases from V and 2 from J, leaving 17 bases between them. The CDR3 runs 16 residues. DNA of the CDR3: TGTGCCAGCAGCCTCAACGGAGCGGGCATCACAGATACGCAGTATTTT. This sequence encodes CASSLNGAGITDTQYF.

The chain uses TRBV2 and TRBJ1-6; weak D call: TRBD1 (5 bases). This CDR3 has 13 amino acids. CDR1 SNHLY and CDR2 FYNNEI come from the germline V gene. Trimming shortened V by 8 bases and J by 6 bases, and 11 bases separated the two germline ends. CDR3 residues: CASGRRGNSPLHF. The CDR3 coding sequence is TGTGCCAGCGGGCGGAGGGGTAATTCACCCCTCCACTTT.

J is TRBJ2-7 and V is TRBV7-2; no firm D call. The length of the CDR3 is 15 residues. Trimming left V 2 bases short and J 0 bases short, with 11 bases between. Germline V gene lookup returns CDR1 SGHTA and CDR2 FQGNSA. The CDR3 loop reads CASSLSSGSSYEQYF. The CDR3 region has the DNA TGTGCCAGCAGCTTATCATCGGGTTCCTCCTACGAGCAGTACTTC. The whole variable domain, remainder taken from reference TRBV7-2 and TRBJ2-7, is GAGVSQSPSNKVTEKGKDVELRCDPISGHTALYWYRQSLGQGLEFLIYFQGNSAPDKSGLPSDRFSAERTGGSVSTLTIQRTQQEDSAVYLCASSLSSGSSYEQYFGPGTRLTVT.

CDR3 coding DNA: TGTGCCAGCAGGACACATTACACCGGGGAGCTGTTTTTT. It translates to CASRTHYTGELFF. The chain links TRBV28 to TRBJ2-2; D is uncertain. V lost 6 bases, J lost 3 bases, and 8 bases lay in between. Germline V CDR1 and CDR2: MDHEN, SYDVKM. The CDR3 totals 13 residues.

The rearrangement joins TRBV9 to TRBJ2-7; 12 bases align to TRBD1. Unmatched junction bases numbered 9, after V lost 4 bases and J lost 4 bases. Germline CDR1 SGDLS, CDR2 YYNGEE. This CDR3 contains 16 residues. CDR3 amino acids: CASSPHPGQGAYEQYF. The DNA for the CDR3 is TGTGCCAGCAGCCCGCACCCGGGACAGGGGGCTTACGAGCAGTACTTC.

This chain connects TRBV7-2 to TRBJ1-2; no clear D. The CDR3 totals 13 residues. Germline CDR1 and CDR2: SGHTA and FQGNSA. V dropped 0 bases and J dropped 2 bases, with 4 bases sitting between them. The CDR3 coding sequence is TGTGCCAGCAGCTTAGCCCAGAACTATGGCTACACCTTC. It translates to CASSLAQNYGYTF. The full variable domain, its missing parts supplied by reference TRBV7-2 and TRBJ1-2, is GAGVSQSPSNKVTEKGKDVELRCDPISGHTALYWYRQSLGQGLEFLIYFQGNSAPDKSGLPSDRFSAERTGGSVSTLTIQRTQQEDSAVYLCASSLAQNYGYTFGSGTRLTVV.

The chain uses TRBV19 and TRBJ1-5; 9 nucleotides agree with TRBD1. Germline V gives CDR1 LNHDA, CDR2 SQIVND (reference sequence). The V gene end was trimmed by 3 bases and the J gene end by 2 bases; junction bases not matched to a gene: 11. The CDR3 contains 18 residues. DNA of the CDR3: TGTGCCAGTAGTATGCGGCCGAGGGGACAGGGCGGCAATCAGCCCCAGCATTTT. It is translated as CASSMRPRGQGGNQPQHF.

This clone occurred a few times. The rearrangement links TRBV2 to TRBJ1-3; D remains ambiguous. Germline V gene data show CDR1 as SNHLY and CDR2 as FYNNEI. The V gene lost 10 bases and the J gene lost 7 bases, with 14 bases spanning the gap. The CDR3 runs to 12 residues. CDR3 in DNA: TGTGCCAAAGTGGCAGGTCCGAACACCATATATTTT. This codes for CAKVAGPNTIYF.

The table lists this clone with many counts. The chain employs TRBV3-1 (or the pseudogene TRBV3-2) and TRBJ1-1, with D maybe TRBD1 (6 bases). The CDR3 is made up of 18 amino acids. V lost 0 bases and J 2 bases, leaving 19 bases between the germline ends. The germline V gene encodes CDR1 LGHDT and CDR2 YNNKEL (reference sequence). The CDR3 DNA sequence: TGTGCCAGCAGCCAAGATAGGAGGGGGGGCACCTTAAACACTGAAGCTTTCTTT. Translation gives CASSQDRRGGTLNTEAFF.

This clone was recorded only once. V is TRBV6-6 and J is TRBJ1-1, with D unresolved. The V end was cut by 0 bases, the J end by 1 base, with 3 bases between. The CDR3 has 13 amino acids. Germline V gene sequence: CDR1 MNHNY, CDR2 SVGAGI (reference sequence). The CDR3 loop is CASSYSRNTEAFF. As DNA, the CDR3 is TGTGCCAGCAGTTACTCCCGGAACACTGAAGCTTTCTTT.

The V gene is TRBV6-5, the J gene TRBJ2-3, with TRBD2 identical over 12 bases. The junction had 14 bases not matched to a gene; V was cut back by 11 bases and J by 8 bases. Germline V lookup: CDR1 MNHEY, CDR2 SVGAGI. This CDR3 has 15 amino acids. The CDR3 reads CAAVASSGGAGTQYF. The CDR3, as DNA: TGTGCCGCAGTAGCCTCTAGCGGGGGGGCCGGTACGCAGTATTTT.

The V call is TRBV7-9, the J call TRBJ2-7; weak D call: TRBD1 (6 bases). Deletions cut 2 bases from V and 3 bases from J, with 11 bases between. This CDR3 has 14 amino acids. Germline V gene data show CDR1 as SEHNR and CDR2 as FQNEAQ (reference sequence). CDR3 DNA: TGTGCCAGCAGCTTACCCGACAGGAGCTACGAGCAGTACTTC. This translates into CASSLPDRSYEQYF.

Regarding this clone: Other nucleotide sequences from this sample produce the same CDR3. The V gene is TRBV7-9, the J gene TRBJ2-7; possible D gene TRBD2, 6 bases. CDR1 is SEHNR, CDR2 FQNEAQ, per germline (reference sequence). This CDR3 spans 14 amino acids. Trimming left V 1 base short and J 3 bases short, with 10 bases between. The CDR3 nucleotides read TGTGCCAGCAGCTTAGGGGGGGACCTCTACGAGCAGTACTTC. It codes for CASSLGGDLYEQYF.

The chain carries TRBV3-1 (or the pseudogene TRBV3-2) and TRBJ2-5, with TRBD2 as a possible D gene (5 bases). The CDR3 has 14 residues. V was cut by 3 bases and J by 5 bases, with 13 bases left in between. Germline values: CDR1 LGHDT, CDR2 YNNKEL (reference sequence). The CDR3 region has the DNA TGTGCCAGCAGCCAGTCGAGGGTAGGGGAGACCCAGTACTTC. As protein: CASSQSRVGETQYF.

J is TRBJ2-1 and V is TRBV5-4, with 9 positions matching TRBD1. The V gene's germline CDR1 is SGHNT and CDR2 YYREEE (reference sequence). V shed 4 bases and J 3 bases; nucleotides not matched to a gene: 8. The length of the CDR3 is 16 residues. The CDR3 region has the DNA TGTGCCAGCAGCGAGGACAGGGGAGTTAGCTACAATGAGCAGTTCTTC. Residues: CASSEDRGVSYNEQFF.

J is TRBJ1-6 and V is TRBV30, with 10 nucleotides matching TRBD1. V shed 2 bases and J 8 bases; nucleotides not matched to a gene: 3. The CDR3 contains 14 residues. Germline V lookup: CDR1 GTSNPN, CDR2 SVGIG (reference sequence). CDR3 in amino acids: CAWSTGTGDSPLHF. The DNA of the CDR3 is TGTGCCTGGAGTACCGGGACAGGGGATTCACCCCTCCACTTT.

The rearrangement uses TRBV6-5 and TRBJ2-3; D unresolved. This CDR3 contains 12 residues. V shed 2 bases and J shed 7 bases, with 7 bases lying between them. Germline-derived CDR1 and CDR2 are MNHEY and SVGAGI. In DNA, the CDR3 is TGTGCCAGCAGTTACGGCCCGAATACGCAGTATTTT. As protein: CASSYGPNTQYF.

The chain is built from TRBV6-2 or TRBV6-3 and TRBJ1-5, with 9 bases that match TRBD1. The germline gives CDR1 MNHEY, CDR2 SVGEGT. Trimming cost V 4 bases and J 1 base; bases outside gene matches: 2. This CDR3 contains 15 residues. CDR3 bases: TGTGCCAGCAGTTGGGACAGGGTGAGCAATCAGCCCCAGCATTTT. Its translation: CASSWDRVSNQPQHF.

This clone was counted between two and nine times. The chain couples TRBV19 to TRBJ2-2; 8 nucleotides line up with TRBD1. Per germline, CDR1 LNHDA and CDR2 SQIVND (reference sequence). V was pared by 10 bases and J by 5 bases, with 6 bases of the junction left unmatched. CDR3 size: 13 residues. The CDR3 loop is CATDRGPTGELFF. In DNA, the CDR3 is TGTGCCACCGACAGGGGCCCAACCGGGGAGCTGTTTTTT.

This clone was counted once. The chain recombines TRBV27 with TRBJ1-3; D not certain. Between the trimmed V and J ends, which lost 5 bases and 0 bases, there was a span of 14 bases. Germline loops: CDR1 MNHEY, CDR2 SMNVEV (reference sequence). The CDR3 is 16 amino acids. CDR3 sequence reads: CASSPREGGSGNTIYF. CDR3 DNA: TGTGCCAGCAGTCCCCGGGAGGGAGGCTCTGGAAACACCATATATTTT.

The chain is built from TRBV12-5 and TRBJ2-7; TRBD2 aligns across 8 bases. This CDR3 is built from 15 residues. Looked up from germline, CDR1 is LGHNT and CDR2 is FRNRAP. V lost 2 bases, J lost 1 base, and 4 bases stayed unmatched. The CDR3 DNA sequence: TGTGCTAGTGGTTTGAATCGGGGGGGATCCTACGAGCAGTACTTC. Protein: CASGLNRGGSYEQYF.

This clone was observed a handful of times. The chain recombines TRBV27 with TRBJ1-6; no firm D call. The V and J ends lost 1 base and 7 bases respectively, with 5 bases between them. The CDR3 is 13 amino acids. Per germline, CDR1 MNHEY and CDR2 SMNVEV (reference sequence). The chain's CDR3 is CASSLLRNSPLHF. CDR3 sequence (DNA): TGTGCCAGCAGTTTATTACGGAATTCACCCCTCCACTTT.

This clone was picked up many times. This chain uses TRBV10-1 with TRBJ2-7, with a tentative D call TRBD1 (6 bases). CDR3 size: 15 residues. Germline-derived CDR1 and CDR2 are WNHNN and SYGVQD (reference sequence). The V end was cut by 3 bases, the J end by 2 bases, with 14 bases between. The CDR3 sequence is CASSEMIGGPYEQYF. The CDR3 DNA is TGCGCCAGCAGTGAAATGATAGGGGGTCCCTACGAGCAGTACTTC.

V gene TRBV5-1 combines with J gene TRBJ2-7, with 12 bases fitting TRBD1. Germline assignment: CDR1 SGHRS and CDR2 YFSETQ. The CDR3 consists of 15 residues. Losses at the gene ends were 2 bases for V and 5 bases for J; bases not matched to a gene: 5. DNA for the CDR3: TGCGCCAGCAGCTTAGGGACAGGGGGCCTAGACGAGCAGTACTTC. This codes for CASSLGTGGLDEQYF.

This chain uses TRBV30 with TRBJ2-1, with 11 bases matching TRBD2. CDR1 GTSNPN and CDR2 SVGIG come from the germline V gene (reference sequence). Germline trimming cut 4 bases from V and 4 bases from J; bases unmatched to any gene: 6. The CDR3 runs to 15 residues. CDR3 in DNA: TGTGCCTGGATCCCGACTAGCGGGGTTTACAATGAGCAGTTCTTC. Amino acids: CAWIPTSGVYNEQFF. The whole variable domain, filled in from reference TRBV30 and TRBJ2-1, reads SQTIHQWPATLVQPVGSPLSLECTVEGTSNPNLYWYRQAAGRGLQLLFYSVGIGQISSEVPQNLSASRPQDRQFILSSKKLLLSDSGFYLCAWIPTSGVYNEQFFGPGTRLTVL.